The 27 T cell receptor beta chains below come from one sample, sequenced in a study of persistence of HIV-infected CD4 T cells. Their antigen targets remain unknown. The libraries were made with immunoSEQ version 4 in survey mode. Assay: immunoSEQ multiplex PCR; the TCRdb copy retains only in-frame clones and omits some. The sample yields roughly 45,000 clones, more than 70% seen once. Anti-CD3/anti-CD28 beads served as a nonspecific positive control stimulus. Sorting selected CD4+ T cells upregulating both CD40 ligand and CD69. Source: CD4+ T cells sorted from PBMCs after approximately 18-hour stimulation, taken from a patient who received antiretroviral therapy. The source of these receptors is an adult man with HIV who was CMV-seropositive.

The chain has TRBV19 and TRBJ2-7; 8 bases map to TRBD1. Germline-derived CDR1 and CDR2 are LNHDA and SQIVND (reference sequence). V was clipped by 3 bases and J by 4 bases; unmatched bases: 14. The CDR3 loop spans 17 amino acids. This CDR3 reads CASSIVSGQASTYEQYF. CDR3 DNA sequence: TGTGCCAGTAGTATTGTCTCGGGACAGGCTTCGACTTACGAGCAGTACTTC.

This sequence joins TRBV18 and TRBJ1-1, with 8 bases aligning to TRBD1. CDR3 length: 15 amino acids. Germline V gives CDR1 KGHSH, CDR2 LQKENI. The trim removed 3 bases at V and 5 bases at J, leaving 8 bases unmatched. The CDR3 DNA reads TGTGCCAGCTCACCCGCGACAGGGGATGGGACTGAAGCTTTCTTT. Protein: CASSPATGDGTEAFF. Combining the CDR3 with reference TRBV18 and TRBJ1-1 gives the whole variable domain NAGVMQNPRHLVRRRGQEARLRCSPMKGHSHVYWYRQLPEEGLKFMVYLQKENIIDESGMPKERFSAEFPKEGPSILRIQQVVRGDSAAYFCASSPATGDGTEAFFGQGTRLTVV.

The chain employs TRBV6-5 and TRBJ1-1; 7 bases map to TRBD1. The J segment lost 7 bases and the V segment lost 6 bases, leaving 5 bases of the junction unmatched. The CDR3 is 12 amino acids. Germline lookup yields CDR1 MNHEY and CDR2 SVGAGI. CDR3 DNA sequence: TGTGCCAGCAGACGCACAGGGGTTGAAGCTTTCTTT. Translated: CASRRTGVEAFF.

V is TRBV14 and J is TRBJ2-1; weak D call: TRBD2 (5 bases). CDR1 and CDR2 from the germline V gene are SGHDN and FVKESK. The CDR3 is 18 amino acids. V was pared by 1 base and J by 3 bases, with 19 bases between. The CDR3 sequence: CASSQAPKRVVDYNEQFF. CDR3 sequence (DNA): TGTGCCAGCAGCCAAGCCCCCAAGAGGGTTGTAGACTACAATGAGCAGTTCTTC.

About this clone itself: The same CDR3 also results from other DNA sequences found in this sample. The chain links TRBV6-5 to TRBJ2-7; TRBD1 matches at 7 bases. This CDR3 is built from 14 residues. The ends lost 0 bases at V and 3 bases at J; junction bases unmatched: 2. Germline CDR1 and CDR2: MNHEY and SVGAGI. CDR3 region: CASSYSAGGYEQYF. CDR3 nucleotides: TGTGCCAGCAGTTACTCCGCAGGGGGCTACGAGCAGTACTTC.

CDR3: CASSLGPLTDTQYF. The CDR3 coding sequence is TGTGCCAGCAGCCTGGGACCCCTCACAGATACGCAGTATTTT. J is TRBJ2-3 and V is TRBV9; D could derive from TRBD1 or TRBD2 (5 bases each). The CDR3 contains 14 residues. Germline CDR1 reads SGDLS; CDR2 reads YYNGEE. Trimming took off 4 bases at V and 2 bases at J, with 11 bases between the two ends.

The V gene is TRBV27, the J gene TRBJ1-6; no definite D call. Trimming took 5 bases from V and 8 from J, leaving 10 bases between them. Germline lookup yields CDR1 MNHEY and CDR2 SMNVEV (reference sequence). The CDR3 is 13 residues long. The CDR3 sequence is CASSRLWDSPLHF. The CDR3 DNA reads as TGTGCCAGCAGTAGGCTTTGGGATTCACCCCTCCACTTT.

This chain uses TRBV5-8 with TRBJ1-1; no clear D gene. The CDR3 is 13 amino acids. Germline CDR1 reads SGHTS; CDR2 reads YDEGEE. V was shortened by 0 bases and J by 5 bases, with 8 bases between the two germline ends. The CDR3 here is CASSLAPGTEAFF. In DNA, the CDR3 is TGTGCCAGCAGCTTGGCCCCGGGTACTGAAGCTTTCTTT. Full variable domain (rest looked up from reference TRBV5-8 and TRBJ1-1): EAGVTQSPTHLIKTRGQQATLRCSPISGHTSVYWYQQALGLGLQFLLWYDEGEERNRGNFPPRFSGRQFPNYSSELNVNALELEDSALYLCASSLAPGTEAFFGQGTRLTVV.

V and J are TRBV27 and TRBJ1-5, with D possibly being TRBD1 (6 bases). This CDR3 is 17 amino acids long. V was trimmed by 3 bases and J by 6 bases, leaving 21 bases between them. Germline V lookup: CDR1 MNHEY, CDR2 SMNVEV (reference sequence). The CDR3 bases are TGTGCCAGCAGTTTTCACTATGCGGGGGGGGCCGCTCAGCCCCAGCATTTT. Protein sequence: CASSFHYAGGAAQPQHF.

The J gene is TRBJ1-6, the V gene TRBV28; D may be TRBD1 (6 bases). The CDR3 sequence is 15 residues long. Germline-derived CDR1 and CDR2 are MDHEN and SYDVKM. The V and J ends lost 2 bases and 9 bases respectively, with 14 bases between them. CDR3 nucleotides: TGTGCCAGCAGTTTACCAGACAGGAGGGGTTCACCCCTCCACTTT. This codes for CASSLPDRRGSPLHF. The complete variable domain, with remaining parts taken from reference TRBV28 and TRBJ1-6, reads DVKVTQSSRYLVKRTGEKVFLECVQDMDHENMFWYRQDPGLGLRLIYFSYDVKMKEKGDIPEGYSVSREKKERFSLILESASTNQTSMYLCASSLPDRRGSPLHFGNGTRLTVT.

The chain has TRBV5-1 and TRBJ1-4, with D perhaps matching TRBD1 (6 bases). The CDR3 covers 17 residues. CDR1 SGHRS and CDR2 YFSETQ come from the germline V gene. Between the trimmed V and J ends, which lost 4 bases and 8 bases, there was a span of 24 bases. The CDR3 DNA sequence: TGCGCCAGCAGCGAAGCCTTAACAGGGCTCCAAGGGGAAAAACTGTTTTTT. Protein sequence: CASSEALTGLQGEKLFF.

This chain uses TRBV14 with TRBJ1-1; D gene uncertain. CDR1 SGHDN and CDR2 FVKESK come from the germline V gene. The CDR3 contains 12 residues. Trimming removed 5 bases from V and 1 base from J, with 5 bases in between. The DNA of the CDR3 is TGTGCCAGCAGCTACTCGAACACTGAAGCTTTCTTT. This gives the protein CASSYSNTEAFF. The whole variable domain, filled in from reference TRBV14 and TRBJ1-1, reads EAGVTQFPSHSVIEKGQTVTLRCDPISGHDNLYWYRRVMGKEIKFLLHFVKESKQDESGMPNNRFLAERTGGTYSTLKVQPAELEDSGVYFCASSYSNTEAFFGQGTRLTVV.

The CDR3 DNA is TGTGCCTGGGACAGGGGGCGCGGAAAACTGTTTTTT. Translating gives CAWDRGRGKLFF. The J gene is TRBJ1-4, the V gene TRBV30, with 10 bases that match TRBD1. Unmatched junction bases numbered 4, after V lost 5 bases and J lost 10 bases. Germline loops: CDR1 GTSNPN, CDR2 SVGIG (reference sequence). This CDR3 has 12 amino acids.

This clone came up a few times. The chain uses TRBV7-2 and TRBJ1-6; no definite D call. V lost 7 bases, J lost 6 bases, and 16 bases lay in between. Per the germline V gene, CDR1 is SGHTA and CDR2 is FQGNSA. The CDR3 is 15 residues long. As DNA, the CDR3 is TGTGCCAGCACCTCGGGCCCCGCCGTTAATTCACCCCTCCACTTT. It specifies CASTSGPAVNSPLHF.

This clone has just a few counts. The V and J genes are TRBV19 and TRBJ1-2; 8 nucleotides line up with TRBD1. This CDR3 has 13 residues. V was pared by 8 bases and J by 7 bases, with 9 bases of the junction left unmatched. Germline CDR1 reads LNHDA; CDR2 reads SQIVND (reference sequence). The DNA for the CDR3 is TGTGCCAGTGCCTCAGGGGGCTATAGTGGCTACACCTTC. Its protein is CASASGGYSGYTF. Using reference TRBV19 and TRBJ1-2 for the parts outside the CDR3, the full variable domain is DGGITQSPKYLFRKEGQNVTLSCEQNLNHDAMYWYRQDPGQGLRLIYYSQIVNDFQKGDIAEGYSVSREKKESFPLTVTSAQKNPTAFYLCASASGGYSGYTFGSGTRLTVV.

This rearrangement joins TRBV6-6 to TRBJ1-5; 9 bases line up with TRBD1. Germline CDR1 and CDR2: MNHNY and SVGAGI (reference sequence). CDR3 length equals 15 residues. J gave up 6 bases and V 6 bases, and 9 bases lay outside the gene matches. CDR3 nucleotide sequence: TGTGCCAGCAGCCCCGGACAGGGGCGAGGTCAGCCCCAGCATTTT. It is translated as CASSPGQGRGQPQHF.

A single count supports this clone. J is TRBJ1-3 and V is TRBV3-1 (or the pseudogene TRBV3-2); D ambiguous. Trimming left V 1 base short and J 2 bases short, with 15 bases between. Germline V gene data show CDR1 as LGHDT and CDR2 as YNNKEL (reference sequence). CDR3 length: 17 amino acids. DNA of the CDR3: TGTGCCAGCAGCCAAGGGGGAGTTACGAGCGCTGGAAACACCATATATTTT. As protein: CASSQGGVTSAGNTIYF.

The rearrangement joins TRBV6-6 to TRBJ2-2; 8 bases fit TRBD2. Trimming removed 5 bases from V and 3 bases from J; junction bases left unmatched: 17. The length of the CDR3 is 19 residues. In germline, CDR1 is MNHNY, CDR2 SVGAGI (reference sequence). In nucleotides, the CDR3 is TGTGCCAGCAGTCGTCGACTAGCTCGGGGGGGGATCGACACCGGGGAGCTGTTTTTT. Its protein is CASSRRLARGGIDTGELFF.

In nucleotides, the CDR3 is TGTGCCAGCTCCGGGAGAGGGAACACTGAAGCTTTCTTT. Translation gives CASSGRGNTEAFF. V and J are TRBV18 and TRBJ1-1; D uncertain. V shed 6 bases and J shed 1 base, with 9 bases lying between them. The CDR3 loop spans 13 amino acids. In germline, CDR1 is KGHSH, CDR2 LQKENI.

The CDR3 nucleotides are TGCGCCAGCAGCTTGGCCCCCGGACAGGCCTATGGCTACACCTTC. It encodes CASSLAPGQAYGYTF. This sequence joins TRBV5-1 and TRBJ1-2; 7 bases fit TRBD1. The CDR3 contains 15 residues. From germline, CDR1 is SGHRS and CDR2 YFSETQ. The trim removed 0 bases at V and 4 bases at J, leaving 6 bases unmatched.

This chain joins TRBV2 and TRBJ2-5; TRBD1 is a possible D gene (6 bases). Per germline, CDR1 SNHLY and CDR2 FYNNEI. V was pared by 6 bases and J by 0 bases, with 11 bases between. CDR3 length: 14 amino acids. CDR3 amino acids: CASSYQGYQETQYF. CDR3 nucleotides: TGTGCCAGCAGCTATCAGGGGTACCAAGAGACCCAGTACTTC.

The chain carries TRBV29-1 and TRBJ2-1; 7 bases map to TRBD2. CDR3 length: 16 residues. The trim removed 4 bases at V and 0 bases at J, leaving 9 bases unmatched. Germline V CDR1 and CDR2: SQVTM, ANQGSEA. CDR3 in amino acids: CSVGLGGGSSYNEQFF. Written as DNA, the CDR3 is TGCAGCGTTGGACTCGGCGGGGGAAGCTCCTACAATGAGCAGTTCTTC.

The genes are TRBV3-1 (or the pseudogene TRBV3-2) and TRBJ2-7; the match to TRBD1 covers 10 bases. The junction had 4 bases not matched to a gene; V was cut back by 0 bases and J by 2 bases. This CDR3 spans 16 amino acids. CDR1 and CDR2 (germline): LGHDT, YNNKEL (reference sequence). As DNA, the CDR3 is TGTGCCAGCAGCCAAGAGGCCGGACAGGGGGCCTACGAGCAGTACTTC. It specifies CASSQEAGQGAYEQYF.

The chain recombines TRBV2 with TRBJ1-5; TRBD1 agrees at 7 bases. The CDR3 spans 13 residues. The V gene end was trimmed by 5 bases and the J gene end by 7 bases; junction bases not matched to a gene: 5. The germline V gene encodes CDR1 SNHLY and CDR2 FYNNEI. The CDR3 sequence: CASSPDRVQPQHF. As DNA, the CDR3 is TGTGCCAGCAGTCCCGACAGGGTGCAGCCCCAGCATTTT.

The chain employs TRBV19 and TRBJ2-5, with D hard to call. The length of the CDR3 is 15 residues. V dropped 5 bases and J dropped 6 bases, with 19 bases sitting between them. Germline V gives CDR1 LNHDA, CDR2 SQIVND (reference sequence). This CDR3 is CASSPGDSSLQTQYF. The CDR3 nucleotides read TGTGCCAGTAGTCCCGGCGACTCCTCGCTACAGACCCAGTACTTC. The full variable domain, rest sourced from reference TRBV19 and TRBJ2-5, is DGGITQSPKYLFRKEGQNVTLSCEQNLNHDAMYWYRQDPGQGLRLIYYSQIVNDFQKGDIAEGYSVSREKKESFPLTVTSAQKNPTAFYLCASSPGDSSLQTQYFGPGTRLLVL.

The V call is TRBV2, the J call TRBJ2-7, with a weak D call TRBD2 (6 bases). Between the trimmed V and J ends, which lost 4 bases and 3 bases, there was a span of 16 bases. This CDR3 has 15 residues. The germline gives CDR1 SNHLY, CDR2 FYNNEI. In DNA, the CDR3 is TGTGCCAGCAGTGCCGCGGCGGGACGGATCTACGAGCAGTACTTC. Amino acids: CASSAAAGRIYEQYF.

This CDR3 is CALEPGPNIQYF. CDR3 coding DNA: TGTGCCCTCGAACCGGGGCCAAACATTCAGTACTTC. The chain uses TRBV19 and TRBJ2-4; tentatively, D is TRBD1 or TRBD2 (5 bases each). Trimming shortened V by 11 bases and J by 6 bases, and 14 bases separated the two germline ends. This CDR3 contains 12 residues. Germline-derived CDR1 and CDR2 are LNHDA and SQIVND (reference sequence).